The next 16 T cell receptor beta chains were all read from a single sample in a study of tumor-infiltrating lymphocytes in primary liver carcinoma. From 500 to 600 ng of total RNA, TCR beta-specific cDNA was reverse-transcribed using a constant-region primer. The TCR beta library was amplified through three nested multiplex PCR rounds in a modified ARM-PCR procedure. For 10 cycles apiece, the opening two PCR rounds ran with TRBV1-TRBV30 forward primers and a C-beta reverse primer. Using its own MiXCR run on the multiplex PCR reads, TCRdb lists one record per CDR3 protein. The repertoire holds fewer than 200,000 distinct CDR3 sequences, with around four fifths as singletons. Investigators took RNA and DNA out together from roughly 20-30 mg of unsorted bulk tissue. The specimen was tumor tissue from primary liver carcinoma. These receptors all stem from a man aged 35-49 years with primary liver carcinoma and hepatitis B virus infection.

The chain couples TRBV11-1 to TRBJ2-1, with 9 nucleotides matching TRBD2. CDR3 length: 18 amino acids. The V gene end was trimmed by 2 bases and the J gene end by 7 bases; junction bases not matched to a gene: 15. From germline, CDR1 is SGHAT and CDR2 FQDESV (reference sequence). CDR3 in DNA: TGTGCCAGCAGCTTACACCGCTCCGCGGGAGGGTCCCATAATGAGCAGTTCTTC. This codes for CASSLHRSAGGSHNEQFF.

This clonotype was found many times. The chain uses TRBV12-3 or TRBV12-4 and TRBJ1-2, with TRBD1 as a possible D gene (6 bases). CDR3 length equals 15 residues. Trimming took 5 bases from V and 2 from J, leaving 15 bases between them. The CDR3 is CASSPDSSLNYGYTF. Here the CDR3 DNA reads TGTGCCAGCAGTCCGGACAGCTCCCTAAACTATGGCTACACCTTC.

Concerning this clonotype: An end of the junction differs from the germline gene, which may be a read error. The V call is TRBV29-1, the J call TRBJ1-1, with TRBD1 as a possible D gene (5 bases). The CDR3 contains 13 residues. Germline loops: CDR1 SQVTM, CDR2 ANQGSEA. This chain's CDR3 is CSETGRVNTEVLF. In DNA, the CDR3 is TGCAGCGAGACGGGACGGGTGAACACTGAAGTTTTATTT.

Concerning this clonotype itself: Its ends do not fully match the called genes, so a read error is possible. This chain links TRBV6-5 with TRBJ2-1; 9 bases align to TRBD2. The CDR3 contains 17 residues. Per the germline V gene, CDR1 is MNHEY and CDR2 is SVGAGI. The CDR3 DNA sequence: TGTGCCAGCAATTACTCCGGGACTAGCAGGAGAGGGAATAAGCAGTTCTTC. This sequence encodes CASNYSGTSRRGNKQFF.

This clonotype has a count of ten or more. The chain recombines TRBV5-4 with TRBJ1-5; maybe TRBD1 (5 bases). Trimming cost V 6 bases and J 2 bases, with 18 bases left between them. The CDR3 totals 16 residues. Germline CDR1 reads SGHNT; CDR2 reads YYREEE (reference sequence). In DNA, the CDR3 is TGTGCCAGCAATCACGTGGGGGGGAGAGGCAATCAGCCCCAGCATTTT. This translates into CASNHVGGRGNQPQHF.

Points on this clonotype: A much more abundant neighbour one base away suggests this may be a read error. The CDR3 does not end in the conserved phenylalanine or tryptophan, so this is likely a read error. The chain is built from TRBV5-1 and TRBJ2-1; 10 bases are shared with TRBD2. The CDR3 totals 17 residues. Looked up from germline, CDR1 is SGHRS and CDR2 is YFSETQ. V gave up 3 bases and J gave up 7 bases; unmatched junction bases: 13. For the CDR3, the DNA is TGCGCCAGCAGCTCGGGACTAGCGATCACCTTCCTAAATGAGCAGTTCTTG. It translates to CASSSGLAITFLNEQFL.

As concerns this clonotype: This likely comes from a read error, as the CDR3 has no conserved phenylalanine or tryptophan at its end. The DNA is omitted, as the CDR3 cannot be located on it reliably, and the CDR3 follows TCRdb's listing. This chain joins TRBV28 and TRBJ2-7; the table's D call of TRBD1 was not tested on the DNA. The CDR3 is 14 residues long, counting both termini. Germline CDR1 MDHEN, CDR2 SYDVKM. CDR3: CASRTGKSSYEQHL.

The chain combines TRBV11-2 with TRBJ2-4, with TRBD2 matching 13 bases. With 9 bases clipped from V and 0 bases from J, the junction kept 11 bases outside the gene matches. CDR1 and CDR2 (germline): SGHAT, FQNNGV. The CDR3 is made up of 18 amino acids. CDR3 sequence (DNA): TGTGCCAGTAGTTCACCGGGACTAGCGGGAATAGCCAAAAACATTCAGTACTTC. It encodes CASSSPGLAGIAKNIQYF.

Worth noting for this clonotype: The junction departs from germline at one end; a sequencing error may be responsible. The chain recombines TRBV4-3 with TRBJ2-5; 11 nucleotides line up with TRBD2. The better agreement between TRBJ2-1 and the DNA end casts doubt on the J call. The germline V gene encodes CDR1 LGHNA and CDR2 YSLEER. This CDR3 region has 17 residues. Here the CDR3 reads CANSQAASGRTGDTQFF. CDR3 DNA sequence: TGCGCCAACAGCCAAGCGGCTAGCGGGAGGACTGGTGATACCCAGTTCTTC.

On this clonotype itself: The CDR3 carries no conserved terminal phenylalanine or tryptophan, so it likely arises from a read error. The CDR3 here is CSVDLGVDDQFL. For the CDR3, the DNA is TGCAGCGTTGATCTGGGGGTGGATGATCAGTTCCTC. V is TRBV29-1 and J is TRBJ2-1; D possibly uses TRBD1 or TRBD2 (5 bases each). CDR1 is SQVTM, CDR2 ANQGSEA, per germline. The CDR3 is 12 amino acids.

As to this clonotype: With a much larger clone just one base away, this may be a read error. The genes are TRBV30 and TRBJ2-1; 7 nucleotides agree with TRBD2. The CDR3 has 15 amino acids. The V segment lost 2 bases and the J segment 1 base; nucleotides outside the gene matches: 5. Germline V CDR1 and CDR2: GTSNPN, SVGIG (reference sequence). The CDR3 region has the DNA TGTGCCTGGAGTAGTGCTAGCGGATCCTACAATGAGCAGTTCTTC. This encodes CAWSSASGSYNEQFF.

Remarks on this clonotype: Since no conserved phenylalanine or tryptophan closes the CDR3, a read error is the likely cause. Because the CDR3's place on the DNA is in doubt, the DNA is left out and the CDR3 is given as listed by TCRdb. The chain joins TRBV5-6 to TRBJ2-5; the D segment call TRBD2 is taken from the table without a DNA check. With termini counted, the CDR3 has 15 amino acids. Germline CDR1 is SGHDT and CDR2 is YYEEEE. The CDR3 here is CASSLLAEGRETHYS.

On this clonotype: The CDR3 does not close with the conserved phenylalanine or tryptophan, likely indicating a read error. The rearrangement uses TRBV5-1 and TRBJ1-5, with no clear D. With 0 bases removed from V and 2 bases from J, the gap between germline ends came to 9 bases. The germline V gene encodes CDR1 SGHRS and CDR2 YFSETQ. The CDR3 has 15 residues. For the CDR3, the DNA is TGCGCCAGCAGCTTGGTCCCGGGCGGCAATCAGCCCCAGCATGTT. Translating gives CASSLVPGGNQPQHV.

Details on this clonotype: Given the absence of the conserved phenylalanine or tryptophan at the CDR3 end, a read error is likely. The limits of the CDR3 on the DNA are not certain, so only TCRdb's listed CDR3 is given. The chain uses TRBV29-1 and TRBJ2-5; the D call of TRBD1 is as the table states it, not checked on the DNA. The CDR3 totals 13 residues, both ends included. Germline V CDR1 and CDR2: SQVTM, ANQGSEA. The CDR3 loop is CSVEVPQQEIRYL.

To note about this clonotype: One end of the junction varies from germline; a read error may be responsible. The CDR3 loop is CASSRTLVSHLLF. The CDR3, as DNA: TGTGCTAGCAGCCGGACACTGGTTTCACACCTCCTCTTT. The rearrangement joins TRBV11-1 to TRBJ1-6, with a weak D call TRBD1 (5 bases). Germline V gene sequence: CDR1 SGHAT, CDR2 FQDESV (reference sequence). The CDR3 runs 13 residues.

About this clonotype itself: An end of the junction differs from the germline gene, which may be a read error. The V gene is TRBV6-2 or TRBV6-3, the J gene TRBJ2-5; D gene unclear. The CDR3 is 18 amino acids. Germline assignment: CDR1 MNHEY and CDR2 SVGEGT. CDR3 sequence reads: CVSSSHPRNLLYQDTQYF. The CDR3 DNA reads TGTGTCAGCAGTTCCCACCCTCGCAACCTCCTGTACCAAGATACCCAGTACTTC.